These 8 T cell receptor beta chains originate from one sample sequenced in a study of lymphopenia after photon versus proton radiotherapy. The table came from immunoSEQ multiplex PCR; TCRdb's copy has only in-frame clones and leaves some out. Found here are tens of thousands of clones, roughly 80% of them singletons; the top ten hold around 2.2%. Sequenced material: peripheral blood, taken from a patient treated with proton-based radiotherapy. These receptor sequences come from a man between 60 and 70 years old with pancreatic cancer.

The chain employs TRBV7-3 and TRBJ2-7; either TRBD1 or TRBD2 may supply D (6 bases each). Trimming cost V 7 bases and J 4 bases, with 14 bases left between them. CDR3 length: 13 amino acids. Per the germline V gene, CDR1 is SGHTA and CDR2 is FQGTGA. The DNA of the CDR3 is TGTGCCAGCACTAACAGGGACTTATACGAGCAGTACTTC. This sequence encodes CASTNRDLYEQYF.

The J gene is TRBJ1-1, the V gene TRBV7-3; a weak D match, TRBD1 (5 bases). The CDR3 runs 13 residues. Trimming removed 1 base from V and 9 bases from J, with 12 bases in between. CDR1 SGHTA and CDR2 FQGTGA come from the germline V gene. CDR3 region: CASSLSSQGQAFF. The CDR3 DNA sequence: TGTGCCAGCAGCTTAAGCTCCCAGGGTCAAGCTTTCTTT.

The V and J genes are TRBV6-5 and TRBJ1-1; D not certain. This CDR3 is 12 amino acids long. From germline, CDR1 is MNHEY and CDR2 SVGAGI. V dropped 8 bases and J dropped 0 bases, with 7 bases sitting between them. DNA of the CDR3: TGTGCCAGCGAGGGCATGAACACTGAAGCTTTCTTT. Its translation is CASEGMNTEAFF.

V and J are TRBV2 and TRBJ2-7, with TRBD1 identical over 9 bases. Germline lookup yields CDR1 SNHLY and CDR2 FYNNEI. The CDR3 has 13 residues. The V and J ends lost 6 bases and 2 bases, in that order; junction bases with no gene match: 2. As DNA, the CDR3 is TGTGCCAGCAGCCGGGACAGGGCCTACGAGCAGTACTTC. This sequence encodes CASSRDRAYEQYF.

This chain uses TRBV14 with TRBJ2-1; weak D call: TRBD2 (6 bases). Per the germline V gene, CDR1 is SGHDN and CDR2 is FVKESK. This CDR3 region has 17 residues. V was clipped by 2 bases and J by 9 bases, with 23 bases between them. The CDR3 DNA reads TGTGCCAGCAGCCAACAATTCGGCGGGACCTCCCCCCGTGAGCAGTTCTTC. It translates to CASSQQFGGTSPREQFF.

The chain has TRBV11-3 and TRBJ2-5; D is unclear. V was shortened by 1 base and J by 1 base, with 7 bases between the two germline ends. CDR1 and CDR2 (germline): SGHNT, YENEEA. The CDR3 extends over 14 amino acids. The CDR3 reads CASSLAELQETQYF. CDR3 bases: TGTGCCAGCAGCTTAGCGGAGCTCCAAGAGACCCAGTACTTC.

This clone was seen a handful of times. The chain links TRBV5-4 to TRBJ2-5, with a possible D match to TRBD2 (6 bases). CDR1 and CDR2 (germline): SGHNT, YYREEE (reference sequence). CDR3 length: 13 amino acids. With 0 bases removed from V and 5 bases from J, the gap between germline ends came to 8 bases. CDR3 DNA: TGTGCCAGCAGCTTGGCCGGGAGCGAGACCCAGTACTTC. Its protein is CASSLAGSETQYF. The full variable domain, completed using reference TRBV5-4 and TRBJ2-5, is ETGVTQSPTHLIKTRGQQVTLRCSSQSGHNTVSWYQQALGQGPQFIFQYYREEENGRGNFPPRFSGLQFPNYSSELNVNALELDDSALYLCASSLAGSETQYFGPGTRLLVL.

The sample holds one count of this clone. The chain uses TRBV5-1 and TRBJ2-7; TRBD1 agrees at 9 bases. The CDR3 loop spans 15 amino acids. Unmatched junction bases numbered 6, after V lost 4 bases and J lost 1 base. Germline V gene data show CDR1 as SGHRS and CDR2 as YFSETQ. The CDR3: CASSLGTGKSYEQYF. CDR3 DNA sequence: TGCGCCAGCAGCCTAGGGACAGGGAAGTCCTACGAGCAGTACTTC. The full variable domain, in which reference TRBV5-1 and TRBJ2-7 provide the parts outside the CDR3, is KAGVTQTPRYLIKTRGQQVTLSCSPISGHRSVSWYQQTPGQGLQFLFEYFSETQRNKGNFPGRFSGRQFSNSRSEMNVSTLELGDSALYLCASSLGTGKSYEQYFGPGTRLTVT.